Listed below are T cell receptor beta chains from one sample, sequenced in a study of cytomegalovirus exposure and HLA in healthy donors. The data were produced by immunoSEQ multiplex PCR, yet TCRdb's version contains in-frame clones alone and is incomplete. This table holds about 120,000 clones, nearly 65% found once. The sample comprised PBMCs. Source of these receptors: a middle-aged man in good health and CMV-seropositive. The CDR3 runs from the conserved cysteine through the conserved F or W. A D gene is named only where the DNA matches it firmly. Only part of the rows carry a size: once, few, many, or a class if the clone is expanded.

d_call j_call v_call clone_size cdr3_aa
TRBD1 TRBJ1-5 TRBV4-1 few CASSQEATGAPQPQHF
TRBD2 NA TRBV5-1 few CASSLTTSGRAAENEQYF
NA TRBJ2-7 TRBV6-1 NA CASSEATGAYF
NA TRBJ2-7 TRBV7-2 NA CASSLPVLEQYF
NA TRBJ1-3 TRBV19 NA CASSTPLFSGNTIYF
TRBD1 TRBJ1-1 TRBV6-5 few CASSPYLGQGSTFF
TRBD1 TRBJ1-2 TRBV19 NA CASSIVGQLNYGYTF
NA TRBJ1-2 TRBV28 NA CASSFGQGSGVFLGYTF
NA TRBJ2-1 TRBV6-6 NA CASSTTGYNEQFF
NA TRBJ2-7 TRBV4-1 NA CASSQGEGYGYEQYF
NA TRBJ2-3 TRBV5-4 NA CASSLDDRDTQYF
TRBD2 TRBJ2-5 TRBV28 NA CASRFLAGLETQYF
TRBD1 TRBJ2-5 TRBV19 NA CASSILDRDQETQYF
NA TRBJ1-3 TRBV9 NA CASSVDMVVGNTIYF
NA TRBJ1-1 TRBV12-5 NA CASGSTRRGTEAFF
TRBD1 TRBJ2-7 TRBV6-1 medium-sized CASTRQGAGYEQYF
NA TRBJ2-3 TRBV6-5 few CASRDAGTPTDTQYF
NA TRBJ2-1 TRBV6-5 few CASSRPGLGNNEQFF
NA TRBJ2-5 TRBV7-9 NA CASSLASRGETQYF
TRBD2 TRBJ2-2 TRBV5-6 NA CASSPWTSGFANTGELFF
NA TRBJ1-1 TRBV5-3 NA CARRGGNTEAFF
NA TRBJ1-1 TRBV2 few CASSAQMNTEAFF